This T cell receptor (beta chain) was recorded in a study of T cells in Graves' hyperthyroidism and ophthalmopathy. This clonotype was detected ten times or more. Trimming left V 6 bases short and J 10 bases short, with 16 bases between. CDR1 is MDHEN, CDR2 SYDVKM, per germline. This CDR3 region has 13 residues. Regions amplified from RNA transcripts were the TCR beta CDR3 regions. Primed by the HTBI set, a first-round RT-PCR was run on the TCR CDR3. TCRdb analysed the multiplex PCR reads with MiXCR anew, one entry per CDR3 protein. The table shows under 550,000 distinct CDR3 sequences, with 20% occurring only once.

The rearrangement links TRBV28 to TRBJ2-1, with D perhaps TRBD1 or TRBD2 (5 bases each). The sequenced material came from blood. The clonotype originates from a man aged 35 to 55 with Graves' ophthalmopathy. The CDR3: CASSASGLDEQFF. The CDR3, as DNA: TGTGCCAGCAGCGCCTCGGGGCTTGACGAGCAGTTCTTC.